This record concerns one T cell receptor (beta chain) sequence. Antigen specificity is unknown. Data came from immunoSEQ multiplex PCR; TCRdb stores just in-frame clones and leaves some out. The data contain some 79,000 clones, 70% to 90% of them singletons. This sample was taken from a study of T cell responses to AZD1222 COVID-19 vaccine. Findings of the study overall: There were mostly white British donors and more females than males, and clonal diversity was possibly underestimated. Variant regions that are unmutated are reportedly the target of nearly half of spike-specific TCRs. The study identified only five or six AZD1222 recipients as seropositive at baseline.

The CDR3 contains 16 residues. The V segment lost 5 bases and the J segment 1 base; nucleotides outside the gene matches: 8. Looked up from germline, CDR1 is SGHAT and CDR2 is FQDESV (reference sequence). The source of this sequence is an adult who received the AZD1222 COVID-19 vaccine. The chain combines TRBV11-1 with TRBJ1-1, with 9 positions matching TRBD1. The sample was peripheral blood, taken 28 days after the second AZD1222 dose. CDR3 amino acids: CASSPILQGANTEAFF. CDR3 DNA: TGTGCCAGCAGCCCGATCCTACAGGGGGCGAACACTGAAGCTTTCTTT.